The present T cell receptor (beta chain) was sequenced within a study of tumor T cells in aggressive B-cell lymphoma. The CDR3 spans 15 residues. CDR1 and CDR2 from the germline V gene are SGHTA and FQGNSA. Trimming at V came to 6 bases and at J to 4 bases, leaving 11 bases not matched to a gene. This clone was seen just once. Profiling relied on immunoSEQ multiplex PCR, and the TCRdb table lists in-frame clones only, not all of them. The data show under 6,500 clones, 94% seen once. J is TRBJ1-2 and V is TRBV7-2; TRBD1 agrees at 7 bases. Sequences were obtained from tumor tissue. The sequence was collected from an adult with diffuse large B cell lymphoma. Written as DNA, the CDR3 is TGTGCCAGCAGTTTGGAGGGACAGACAATCTATGGCTACACCTTC. Amino acids: CASSLEGQTIYGYTF.